A single sample is the source of the 29 T cell receptor beta chains below, sequenced in a study of tumor and adjacent non-tumor tissue in lung cancer. RNA was extracted from bulk tissue without any cell sorting. The library came from three nested PCR rounds adapted from ARM-PCR protocols. One entry per CDR3 protein results from TCRdb running MiXCR on the multiplex PCR reads. The sample contains 95,000 to 150,000 distinct CDR3 sequences, 55% to 75% of which appear only once. The sample was lung tumor tissue. The receptors were gathered from a man under 40 with non-small cell lung cancer.

V usage is TRBV11-2 and J usage is TRBJ2-7; D not resolved. This CDR3 is built from 13 residues. Germline V gene sequence: CDR1 SGHAT, CDR2 FQNNGV. V dropped 5 bases and J dropped 4 bases, with 12 bases sitting between them. For the CDR3, the DNA is TGTGCCAGCAGCGTAGGCCGATTTTACGAGCAGTACTTC. This gives the protein CASSVGRFYEQYF.

Regarding this clonotype: One end of the junction is discordant with germline, which a read error may explain. The chain couples TRBV4-2 to TRBJ2-1; 9 bases fit TRBD1. This CDR3 is built from 15 residues. Looked up from germline, CDR1 is LGHNA and CDR2 is YNFKEQ. This CDR3 reads CASSQGQGLYNEQFF. The CDR3 DNA reads as TGTGCCAGCAGCCAGGGACAGGGACTCTACAATGAGCAATTCTTC.

This clonotype was seen only a few times. This may be a read error, as it is one base from a much larger clone. V usage is TRBV20-1 and J usage is TRBJ2-5; 10 nucleotides align to TRBD1. The CDR3 is 15 residues long. The V gene's germline CDR1 is DFQATT and CDR2 SNEGSKA (reference sequence). Written as DNA, the CDR3 is TGCAGTGTTAGAGCAAGACAGGGGGCGCGGGAGACCCAGTACTTC. Its protein product is CSVRARQGARETQYF.

About this clonotype itself: At one of its ends the junction is not consistent with the germline gene, which may arise from a read error. The CDR3 DNA is TGTGCCAGCAGCCCCTGGGCGAGGGCAGATACGCAATATTTT. The encoded protein is CASSPWARADTQYF. The rearrangement uses TRBV11-2 and TRBJ2-3, with D possibly TRBD2 on 5 matching bases. The germline V gene encodes CDR1 SGHAT and CDR2 FQNNGV. The CDR3 has 14 amino acids.

With respect to this clonotype: Since no conserved phenylalanine or tryptophan closes the CDR3, a read error is the likely cause. The V gene is TRBV30, the J gene TRBJ2-7; D unclear. This CDR3 has 12 residues. Looked up from germline, CDR1 is GTSNPN and CDR2 is SVGIG (reference sequence). Deletions cut 1 base from V and 8 bases from J, with 12 bases between. The CDR3 DNA is TGTGCCTGGAGTGGGCTGAAGAACAAGCAGTACTAC. As protein: CAWSGLKNKQYY.

This clonotype was seen only once. Possible read error: a much larger clone is one base away. This sequence joins TRBV12-3 or TRBV12-4 and TRBJ1-1; tentatively, D is TRBD1 (6 bases). This CDR3 has 15 amino acids. DNA for the CDR3: TGTGTCAGCAGTTCTTTAAGAGGGGGAGGCACTGAAGCTTTCTTT. Amino acids: CVSSSLRGGGTEAFF.

The rearrangement uses TRBV11-3 and TRBJ2-3; D perhaps matches TRBD2 (7 bases). The CDR3 is made up of 16 amino acids. Per germline, CDR1 SGHNT and CDR2 YENEEA. CDR3 DNA: TGTGCGAATAGCTTGGAGGGGGGGCTGGACACAGATACGCAGTATTTT. Translation gives CANSLEGGLDTDTQYF.

With regard to this clonotype: One end of the junction does not line up with germline, which may come from a read error. The V and J genes are TRBV4-1 and TRBJ2-1; D remains ambiguous. The CDR3 covers 16 residues. Germline-derived CDR1 and CDR2 are MGHRA and YSYEKL. CDR3 amino acids: CASSQERHGSHNEQFF. In DNA, the CDR3 is TGCGCCAGCAGCCAAGAACGACATGGCTCCCACAATGAGCAGTTCTTC.

A note on this clonotype: The junction differs from germline at one of its ends, possibly a read error. V gene TRBV5-5 combines with J gene TRBJ1-1; D is undetermined. This CDR3 has 13 residues. Per the germline V gene, CDR1 is SGHKS and CDR2 is YYEKEE (reference sequence). CDR3 sequence: CASSLSGNTEALF. DNA of the CDR3: TGTGCCAGCAGCTTGAGTGGGAACACTGAAGCTCTCTTT.

Points on this clonotype: This may arise from a read error, as a much more abundant clone is one base away. The rearrangement uses TRBV6-1 and TRBJ2-3; 12 bases match TRBD2. Germline loops: CDR1 MNHNS, CDR2 SASEGT. The CDR3 has 15 residues. V shed 7 bases and J 0 bases; nucleotides not matched to a gene: 2. In DNA form, the CDR3 reads TGTGCCAGCACCGGACTAGCGGGAAGCACAGATACGCAGTATTTT. Its protein product is CASTGLAGSTDTQYF.

As regards this clonotype: Given a much more abundant clone one base away, this may be a read error. The genes are TRBV6-2 or TRBV6-3 and TRBJ2-7; a weak D match, TRBD2 (6 bases). The germline V and J ends were trimmed by 5 bases and 12 bases, with 20 bases remaining between them. CDR1 and CDR2 from the germline V gene are MNHEY and SVGEGT. CDR3 length: 13 residues. This chain's CDR3 is CASSPPGGTLAYF. CDR3 in DNA: TGTGCCAGCAGTCCCCCTGGCGGGACTTTGGCGTACTTC.

This clonotype appeared many times. The rearrangement links TRBV20-1 to TRBJ2-2; 9 bases align to TRBD1. The CDR3 contains 15 residues. The V gene's germline CDR1 is DFQATT and CDR2 SNEGSKA (reference sequence). The junction had 8 bases not matched to a gene; V was cut back by 6 bases and J by 3 bases. The CDR3 nucleotides read TGCAGTGCCGCTCTACAGGGGGCTGACACCGGGGAGCTGTTTTTT. Translated: CSAALQGADTGELFF.

Turning to this clonotype: A much larger clone lies a single base off, so this may be a read error. V usage is TRBV6-5 and J usage is TRBJ2-3, with D unresolved. The DNA end is more similar to TRBJ1-5, so the J call may be wrong. The germline V gene encodes CDR1 MNHEY and CDR2 SVGAGI. The CDR3 runs to 15 residues. The chain's CDR3 is CASSRGSGPGDTQHF. The CDR3 DNA follows: TGTGCCAGCAGTCGCGGGAGCGGCCCGGGAGATACGCAGCATTTT.

The chain combines TRBV12-3 or TRBV12-4 with TRBJ2-5; no reliable D call. This CDR3 comprises 11 residues. V gave up 4 bases and J gave up 11 bases, with 11 bases separating them. CDR3 loop: CASSSQVTQYF. In DNA form, the CDR3 reads TGTGCCAGCAGTTCCCAGGTGACTCAGTACTTC.

This clonotype appeared a few times. The V call is TRBV12-3 or TRBV12-4, the J call TRBJ1-6; no firm D call. The CDR3 extends over 13 amino acids. The ends were cut back, 5 bases at V and 11 bases at J, with 13 bases in the middle. CDR3 coding DNA: TGTGCCAGCAGTCTAGAGATGGGGACACCCCTCCACTTT. This translates into CASSLEMGTPLHF.

Concerning this clonotype itself: One end of the junction fails to match germline, which may point to a read error. The genes are TRBV5-6 and TRBJ2-5; D not certain. From germline, CDR1 is SGHDT and CDR2 YYEEEE. The length of the CDR3 is 14 residues. The CDR3 nucleotides read TGTACCAGCATCTTGGTAGGGCCGGAAGAGACCCAGTACTTC. Translating gives CTSILVGPEETQYF. Using reference TRBV5-6 and TRBJ2-5 for the parts outside the CDR3, the full variable domain is DAGVTQSPTHLIKTRGQQVTLRCSPKSGHDTVSWYQQALGQGPQFIFQYYEEEERQRGNFPDRFSGHQFPNYSSELNVNALLLGDSALYLCTSILVGPEETQYFGPGTRLLVL.

Points on this clonotype: This CDR3 is missing its conserved last phenylalanine or tryptophan, likely due to a read error. The chain links TRBV29-1 to TRBJ1-1; D remains unclear. CDR1 and CDR2 from the germline V gene are SQVTM and ANQGSEA. The CDR3 runs 13 residues. Trimming removed 7 bases at V and 0 bases at J, with 12 bases between. The CDR3, as DNA: TGCAGCGCCCGAGTGGGGATGAACACTGAAGCTTTCATT. Amino acids: CSARVGMNTEAFI.

This clonotype came up once. This may be a read error: a much more frequent sequence differs by one nucleotide. The V call is TRBV6-2 or TRBV6-3, the J call TRBJ2-7, with no clear D. Germline V gives CDR1 MNHEY, CDR2 SVGEGT. This CDR3 has 10 residues. V was clipped by 9 bases and J by 3 bases, with 6 bases between them. This CDR3 reads CASYHYEQYF. The CDR3 nucleotides read TGTGCCAGTTACCACTACGAGCAGTACTTC.

Remarks on this clonotype: Given a much more abundant clone one base away, this may be a read error. The V and J genes are TRBV12-3 or TRBV12-4 and TRBJ2-1, with D perhaps assigned TRBD1 or TRBD2 (5 bases each). The CDR3 is made up of 15 amino acids. The CDR3 sequence: CASNLFGGSYNEQFF. In nucleotides, the CDR3 is TGTGCCAGCAATTTATTTGGGGGCTCCTACAATGAGCAGTTCTTC.

In this sample, this clonotype turned up many times. The chain joins TRBV20-1 to TRBJ1-1; D is undetermined. Trimming cost V 3 bases and J 4 bases, with 12 bases left between them. The CDR3 is made up of 13 amino acids. In germline, CDR1 is DFQATT, CDR2 SNEGSKA (reference sequence). The CDR3 DNA reads TGCAGTGCTAGGATCCGGGAGGGCACTGAAGCTTTCTTT. It translates to CSARIREGTEAFF.

In the case of this clonotype: A much larger clone sits a single nucleotide away, making a read error possible. This chain links TRBV6-1 with TRBJ2-3; 11 bases line up with TRBD2. The CDR3 sequence is 15 residues long. CDR1 is MNHNS, CDR2 SASEGT, per germline. CDR3 DNA sequence: TGTGCCAGCAGTGAACTAGCGGGAGGCACAGATACGCAGTGTTTT. The encoded protein is CASSELAGGTDTQCF.

The table lists this clonotype with a few counts. The rearrangement uses TRBV6-5 and TRBJ1-1; D is unresolved. The germline CDR1 and CDR2 sequences are MNHEY and SVGAGI. Trimming removed 2 bases from V and 1 base from J, with 8 bases in between. CDR3 size: 14 residues. The DNA of the CDR3 is TGTGCCAGCAGTTACGAGGGAGGGAACACTGAAGCTTTCTTT. It translates to CASSYEGGNTEAFF.

Worth noting for this clonotype: Germline and junction disagree at one end, which may indicate a read error. The chain recombines TRBV4-1 with TRBJ2-7, with a weak D call TRBD1 (5 bases). The CDR3 length is 16 residues. Germline CDR1 MGHRA, CDR2 YSYEKL. The CDR3 nucleotides are TGCGCCAGCAGCCAAGACGATACAGGACGGACCTACGAGCACTACTTC. Protein sequence: CASSQDDTGRTYEHYF.

This clonotype was counted at least ten times. The genes are TRBV4-2 and TRBJ2-1; no reliable D call. Germline CDR1 and CDR2: LGHNA and YNFKEQ. The length of the CDR3 is 13 residues. V was pared by 0 bases and J by 9 bases, with 9 bases between. The CDR3 loop is CASSQDLSTEQFF. CDR3 bases: TGTGCCAGCAGCCAAGATCTCTCCACTGAGCAGTTCTTC.

A remark on this clonotype: An end of the junction differs from the germline gene, which may be a read error. The chain links TRBV6-1 to TRBJ1-4; TRBD1 might be the D (5 bases). The CDR3 has 16 residues. Per germline, CDR1 MNHNS and CDR2 SASEGT. The DNA of the CDR3 is TGTACCAGCAGTGAAGCGGGGGACGATACTAATGAAAAACTGTTTTTT. Translation: CTSSEAGDDTNEKLFF.

On this clonotype itself: A much bigger clone sits one base away, suggesting this may be a read error. This chain uses TRBV5-5 with TRBJ2-5; tentative D call: TRBD2 (6 bases). Germline CDR1 is SGHKS and CDR2 is YYEKEE (reference sequence). V lost 4 bases, J lost 1 base, and 17 bases lay in between. This CDR3 has 16 residues. The CDR3 region has the DNA TGTGCCAGCAGCCGCCGCGGGATTAGCGGCCAAGAGACCCAGTACTTC. This sequence encodes CASSRRGISGQETQYF.

The chain links TRBV6-1 to TRBJ1-5; 10 bases are a match to TRBD1. The CDR3 length is 17 residues. Germline V gives CDR1 MNHNS, CDR2 SASEGT. The CDR3 spells CTNRLGQGVRSNQPQHF. CDR3 DNA: TGTACCAACAGACTCGGACAGGGGGTAAGAAGCAATCAGCCCCAGCATTTT.

With regard to this clonotype: The conserved phenylalanine or tryptophan normally closing the CDR3 is absent here, so this likely arose from a read error. CDR3 coding DNA: TGCAGTGCCCCGACCAGGACTAGCGTTCTCCATGAGCAGTTCCTC. Translated: CSAPTRTSVLHEQFL. This chain joins TRBV20-1 and TRBJ2-1; TRBD2 matches at 9 bases. From germline, CDR1 is DFQATT and CDR2 SNEGSKA (reference sequence). The length of the CDR3 is 15 residues. V dropped 6 bases and J dropped 8; count of bases not matched to a gene: 14.

Remarks on this clonotype: The junction departs from the called germline gene at one end, perhaps through a read error. V gene TRBV20-1 combines with J gene TRBJ2-7; the match to TRBD2 covers 7 bases. Germline V gene data show CDR1 as DFQATT and CDR2 as SNEGSKA (reference sequence). This CDR3 spans 14 amino acids. The CDR3 here is CSANLAGVGYEQYF. CDR3 DNA sequence: TGCAGTGCTAATCTTGCGGGAGTTGGCTACGAACAGTACTTC.